The 27 T cell receptor beta chains below all came from one sample that was sequenced in a study of CD8 T cells in Susac syndrome. cDNA came from roughly 0.53 to 1 ug RNA primed by random hexamers. In TCRdb, the immunoSEQ multiplex PCR reads were re-called with MiXCR into one record per CDR3 protein. The table lists some 200,000 distinct CDR3 sequences, around 93% of them singletons. Sample: CD8+ T cells from PBMCs. Receptor source: a human donor with Susac syndrome.

The rearrangement joins TRBV7-9 to TRBJ2-3; a weak D match, TRBD2 (6 bases). Per germline, CDR1 SEHNR and CDR2 FQNEAQ (reference sequence). The CDR3 runs to 14 residues. Trimming pared 5 bases from V and 3 bases from J, leaving 12 bases between. CDR3: CASSGTPHTDTQYF. CDR3 coding DNA: TGTGCCAGCAGCGGGACTCCGCATACAGATACGCAGTATTTT.

The gene calls are TRBV16 and TRBJ2-5; TRBD1 matches 7 bases. Trimming cost V 4 bases and J 0 bases; bases outside gene matches: 5. CDR1 is KGHSY, CDR2 FQNENV, per germline. The CDR3 runs 15 residues. Written as DNA, the CDR3 is TGTGCCAGCAGCCGGGAAGGGGGCAACCAAGAGACCCAGTACTTC. This encodes CASSREGGNQETQYF.

The chain couples TRBV29-1 to TRBJ2-2; 13 nucleotides match TRBD2. This CDR3 comprises 16 residues. Germline V lookup: CDR1 SQVTM, CDR2 ANQGSEA. V shed 6 bases and J 7 bases; nucleotides not matched to a gene: 11. In DNA form, the CDR3 reads TGCAGCGTGTACGGACTAGCGGGAGATTCTGACGGGGAGCTGTTTTTT. As protein: CSVYGLAGDSDGELFF.

The chain joins TRBV7-9 to TRBJ1-2; the match to TRBD1 covers 10 bases. The germline gives CDR1 SEHNR, CDR2 FQNEAQ (reference sequence). CDR3 length: 16 residues. V lost 5 bases to trimming and J lost 1 base; unmatched junction nucleotides: 7. The CDR3 protein is CASSLGGTGVNYGYTF. The CDR3 DNA reads as TGTGCCAGCAGCCTAGGGGGGACAGGGGTTAACTATGGCTACACCTTC.

The chain uses TRBV15 and TRBJ2-7; D is ambiguous. CDR1 and CDR2 from the germline V gene are LNHNV and YYDKDF (reference sequence). The CDR3 spans 13 residues. The germline V and J ends were trimmed by 1 base and 6 bases, with 10 bases remaining between them. CDR3 nucleotides: TGTGCCACCAGCAGAGGTGGAAACTCCGAGCAGTACTTC. This sequence encodes CATSRGGNSEQYF.

The chain combines TRBV24-1 with TRBJ1-1; D not certain. The germline V gene encodes CDR1 KGHDR and CDR2 SFDVKD. V was pared by 4 bases and J by 5 bases, with 13 bases between. The CDR3 extends over 14 amino acids. The CDR3 region is CATSDPLRRTEAFF. The CDR3 DNA is TGTGCCACCAGTGACCCATTACGACGGACTGAAGCTTTCTTT.

The CDR3 DNA is TGTGCCAGCAGTGAAGGTCTCGACACTGAAGCTTTCTTT. Translated: CASSEGLDTEAFF. This sequence joins TRBV6-4 and TRBJ1-1; D is unresolved. CDR1 is MRHNA, CDR2 SNTAGT, per germline. The V gene lost 3 bases and the J gene lost 3 bases, with 8 bases spanning the gap. This CDR3 is 13 amino acids long.

The chain combines TRBV9 with TRBJ2-1; 16 bases match TRBD2. There are 17 residues in the CDR3. Losses at the gene ends were 3 bases for V and 4 bases for J; bases not matched to a gene: 4. Germline lookup yields CDR1 SGDLS and CDR2 YYNGEE. The CDR3 DNA reads TGTGCCAGCAGCGAGGGACTAGCGGGAGGGCGGTACAATGAGCAGTTCTTC. This sequence encodes CASSEGLAGGRYNEQFF.

The chain recombines TRBV6-6 with TRBJ2-1; perhaps TRBD1 as D (6 bases). Trimming removed 0 bases at V and 5 bases at J, with 14 bases between. Germline lookup yields CDR1 MNHNY and CDR2 SVGAGI (reference sequence). The CDR3 is 16 residues long. CDR3 in amino acids: CASSYSTGRDHNEQFF. CDR3 DNA sequence: TGTGCCAGCAGTTACTCGACAGGACGGGACCACAATGAGCAGTTCTTC.

V usage is TRBV28 and J usage is TRBJ1-2; D remains ambiguous. This CDR3 has 12 amino acids. Germline values: CDR1 MDHEN, CDR2 SYDVKM. V was trimmed by 6 bases and J by 2 bases, leaving 7 bases between them. The CDR3 region has the DNA TGTGCCAGCAGAGATAAAAACTATGGCTACACCTTC. Its protein is CASRDKNYGYTF.

This clonotype was picked up one time. J is TRBJ1-1 and V is TRBV30, with D uncertain. V gave up 5 bases and J gave up 4 bases, with 8 bases separating them. Per germline, CDR1 GTSNPN and CDR2 SVGIG (reference sequence). The CDR3 contains 11 residues. The CDR3 spells CAWGLGTEAFF. CDR3 DNA sequence: TGTGCCTGGGGATTAGGCACTGAAGCTTTCTTT.

This clonotype was picked up one time. The gene calls are TRBV20-1 and TRBJ2-3; D may match TRBD1 or TRBD2 (5 bases each). The V gene's germline CDR1 is DFQATT and CDR2 SNEGSKA (reference sequence). V lost 0 bases to trimming and J lost 4 bases, with 14 bases between them. The CDR3 is 15 amino acids. The CDR3 loop is CSAREIALGADTQYF. CDR3 sequence (DNA): TGCAGTGCTAGAGAGATAGCGTTAGGGGCAGATACGCAGTATTTT.

This clonotype was seen more than once but under ten times. The chain links TRBV6-5 to TRBJ2-2; D is undetermined. Per the germline V gene, CDR1 is MNHEY and CDR2 is SVGAGI. The CDR3 totals 11 residues. V was clipped by 3 bases and J by 7 bases, with 3 bases between them. CDR3 in DNA: TGTGCCAGCAGTTATGGCGGGGAGCTGTTTTTT. Encoded protein: CASSYGGELFF.

CDR3 protein: CASSSGTGLYEQYF. DNA of the CDR3: TGTGCCAGCAGTTCCGGGACAGGACTTTACGAGCAGTACTTC. V usage is TRBV27 and J usage is TRBJ2-7; TRBD1 agrees at 8 bases. Trimming cost V 4 bases and J 4 bases; bases outside gene matches: 6. The CDR3 loop spans 14 amino acids. Germline assignment: CDR1 MNHEY and CDR2 SMNVEV (reference sequence).

The rearrangement uses TRBV5-6 and TRBJ2-7; tentatively, D is TRBD2 (6 bases). The CDR3 has 12 residues. V lost 5 bases to trimming and J lost 5 bases, with 11 bases between them. CDR1 and CDR2 from the germline V gene are SGHDT and YYEEEE. CDR3 nucleotides: TGTGCCAGCAGTCATGGAGGGCACGAGCAGTACTTC. This sequence encodes CASSHGGHEQYF.

V is TRBV2 and J is TRBJ1-4; 9 positions match TRBD1. This CDR3 is built from 13 residues. V trimming: 7 bases; J trimming: 10 bases; junction bases outside the gene matches: 7. Germline assignment: CDR1 SNHLY and CDR2 FYNNEI. CDR3 protein: CASTRTGAVKLFF. CDR3 bases: TGTGCCAGCACTAGGACAGGGGCGGTAAAACTGTTTTTT. Combining the CDR3 with reference TRBV2 and TRBJ1-4 gives the whole variable domain EPEVTQTPSHQVTQMGQEVILRCVPISNHLYFYWYRQILGQKVEFLVSFYNNEISEKSEIFDDQFSVERPDGSNFTLKIRSTKLEDSAMYFCASTRTGAVKLFFGSGTQLSVL.

The rearrangement links TRBV12-3 or TRBV12-4 to TRBJ2-7, with D unclear. V lost 1 base and J 3 bases, leaving 10 bases between the germline ends. The CDR3 length is 14 residues. CDR3 region: CASSLGPQNYEQYF. CDR3 nucleotides: TGTGCCAGCAGTTTAGGTCCCCAGAACTACGAGCAGTACTTC.

About this clonotype itself: A read error may produce the germline difference seen at one junction end. This chain uses TRBV7-3 with TRBJ2-2; 9 nucleotides match TRBD2. The CDR3 length is 16 residues. The germline CDR1 and CDR2 sequences are SGHTA and FQGTGA. CDR3 amino acids: CASSLWSSGNSGELFF. In DNA, the CDR3 is TGTGCCAGCAGCTTATGGTCTAGCGGGAACTCCGGGGAGCTGTTTTTT.

V usage is TRBV4-2 and J usage is TRBJ2-2; 9 positions agree with TRBD2. V trimming: 1 base; J trimming: 5 bases; junction bases outside the gene matches: 5. The CDR3 totals 16 residues. Per the germline V gene, CDR1 is LGHNA and CDR2 is YNFKEQ. Here the CDR3 DNA reads TGTGCCAGCAGCCAAGTCGCGGGGGGGCCGACCGGGGAGCTGTTTTTT. Translation gives CASSQVAGGPTGELFF.

The genes are TRBV29-1 and TRBJ1-1, with a weak D call TRBD1 (5 bases). The CDR3 loop spans 15 amino acids. Germline CDR1 reads SQVTM; CDR2 reads ANQGSEA. Trimming cost V 2 bases and J 1 base, with 14 bases left between them. This CDR3 reads CSVEPVGVPNTEAFF. Here the CDR3 DNA reads TGCAGCGTTGAACCCGTGGGGGTCCCGAACACTGAAGCTTTCTTT.

V gene TRBV27 combines with J gene TRBJ2-5; D might be TRBD1 or TRBD2, each matching 5 bases. Looked up from germline, CDR1 is MNHEY and CDR2 is SMNVEV (reference sequence). Trimming removed 2 bases from V and 1 base from J, with 11 bases in between. This CDR3 has 15 residues. Written as DNA, the CDR3 is TGTGCCAGCAGTTTAACCGGGACCGCCCAAGAGACCCAGTACTTC. It translates to CASSLTGTAQETQYF.

J is TRBJ2-3 and V is TRBV20-1, with a weak D call TRBD2 (5 bases). V was clipped by 1 base and J by 5 bases, with 22 bases between them. Germline V gene data show CDR1 as DFQATT and CDR2 as SNEGSKA (reference sequence). This CDR3 spans 17 amino acids. CDR3 DNA sequence: TGCAGTGCTAGAGCCCAACTGAGGGAGATCGGTATAGATACGCAGTATTTT. This translates into CSARAQLREIGIDTQYF.

This rearrangement joins TRBV5-1 to TRBJ2-7, with 11 positions matching TRBD2. This CDR3 is 15 amino acids long. The V gene end was trimmed by 2 bases and the J gene end by 0 bases; junction bases not matched to a gene: 1. Germline V gives CDR1 SGHRS, CDR2 YFSETQ. The CDR3 coding sequence is TGCGCCAGCAGCTTTAGCGGGGGGGCCTCCTACGAGCAGTACTTC. Translating it yields CASSFSGGASYEQYF. The full variable domain, rest sourced from reference TRBV5-1 and TRBJ2-7, is KAGVTQTPRYLIKTRGQQVTLSCSPISGHRSVSWYQQTPGQGLQFLFEYFSETQRNKGNFPGRFSGRQFSNSRSEMNVSTLELGDSALYLCASSFSGGASYEQYFGPGTRLTVT.

This chain joins TRBV3-1 and TRBJ2-7; 11 bases map to TRBD2. Germline lookup yields CDR1 LGHDT and CDR2 YNNKEL (reference sequence). The CDR3 has 14 residues. V lost 4 bases, J lost 3 bases, and 2 bases stayed unmatched. The CDR3 region is CASSPTSGVYEQYF. Here the CDR3 DNA reads TGTGCCAGCAGCCCGACTAGCGGGGTCTACGAGCAGTACTTC.

This rearrangement joins TRBV11-2 to TRBJ2-1, with 14 positions matching TRBD2. After removal of 5 bases from V and 8 bases from J, the junction contained 5 bases not matched to a gene. The CDR3 runs to 15 residues. The V gene's germline CDR1 is SGHAT and CDR2 FQNNGV. DNA for the CDR3: TGTGCCAGCAGCCTAAGACTAGCGGGGGGGTATGAGCAGTTCTTC. Protein: CASSLRLAGGYEQFF.

Only one count was recorded for this clonotype. The V call is TRBV30, the J call TRBJ1-1; no reliable D call. Germline CDR1 reads GTSNPN; CDR2 reads SVGIG (reference sequence). This CDR3 region has 13 residues. V dropped 4 bases and J dropped 8 bases, with 17 bases sitting between them. CDR3 nucleotide sequence: TGTGCCTGGACTCTAGGGAAGGGAACCGAAGCTTTCTTT. Translated, it gives CAWTLGKGTEAFF.

J is TRBJ2-6 and V is TRBV7-2; 8 bases are a match to TRBD1. CDR3 size: 15 residues. The V segment lost 1 base and the J segment 18 bases; nucleotides outside the gene matches: 14. Germline-derived CDR1 and CDR2 are SGHTA and FQGNSA. The CDR3 is CASSLEQGTGRSRTF. CDR3 coding DNA: TGTGCCAGCAGCTTAGAACAAGGGACAGGACGTTCGCGGACTTTC.